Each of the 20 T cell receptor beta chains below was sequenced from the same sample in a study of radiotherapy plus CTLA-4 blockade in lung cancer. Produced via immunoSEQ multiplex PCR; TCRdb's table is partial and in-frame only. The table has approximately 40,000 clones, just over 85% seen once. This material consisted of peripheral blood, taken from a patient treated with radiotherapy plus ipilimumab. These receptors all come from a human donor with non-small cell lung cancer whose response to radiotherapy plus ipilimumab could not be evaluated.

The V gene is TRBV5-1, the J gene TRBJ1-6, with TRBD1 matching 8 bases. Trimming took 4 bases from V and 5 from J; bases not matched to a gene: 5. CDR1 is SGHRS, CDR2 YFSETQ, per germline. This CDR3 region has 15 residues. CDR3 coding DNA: TGCGCCAGCAGCAGACAGGGGCAGGATAATTCACCCCTCCACTTT. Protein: CASSRQGQDNSPLHF.

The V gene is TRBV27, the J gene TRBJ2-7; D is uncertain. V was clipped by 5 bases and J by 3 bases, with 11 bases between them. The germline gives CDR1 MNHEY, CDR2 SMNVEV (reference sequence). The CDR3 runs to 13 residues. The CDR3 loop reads CASSLPPFYEQYF. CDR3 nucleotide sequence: TGTGCCAGCAGTCTACCTCCTTTCTACGAGCAGTACTTC.

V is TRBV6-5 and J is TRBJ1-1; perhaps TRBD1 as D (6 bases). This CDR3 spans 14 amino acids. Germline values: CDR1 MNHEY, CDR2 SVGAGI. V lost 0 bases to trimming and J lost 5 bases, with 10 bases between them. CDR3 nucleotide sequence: TGTGCCAGCAGTTACTCCGGGGGGCGGACTGAAGCTTTCTTT. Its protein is CASSYSGGRTEAFF.

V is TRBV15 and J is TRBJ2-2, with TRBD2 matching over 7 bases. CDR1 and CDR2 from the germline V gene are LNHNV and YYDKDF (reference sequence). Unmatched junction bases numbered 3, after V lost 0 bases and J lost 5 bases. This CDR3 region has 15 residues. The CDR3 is CATSRDRGETGELFF. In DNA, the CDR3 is TGTGCCACCAGCAGAGATCGGGGGGAGACCGGGGAGCTGTTTTTT.

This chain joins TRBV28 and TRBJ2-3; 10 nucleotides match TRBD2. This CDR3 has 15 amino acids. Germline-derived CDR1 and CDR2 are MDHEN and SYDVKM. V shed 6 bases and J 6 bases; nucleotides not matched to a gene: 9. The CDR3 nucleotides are TGTGCCAGCAGCCAACCTACTAGCGGGACCGATACGCAGTATTTT. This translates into CASSQPTSGTDTQYF. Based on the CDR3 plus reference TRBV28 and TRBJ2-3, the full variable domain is DVKVTQSSRYLVKRTGEKVFLECVQDMDHENMFWYRQDPGLGLRLIYFSYDVKMKEKGDIPEGYSVSREKKERFSLILESASTNQTSMYLCASSQPTSGTDTQYFGPGTRLTVL.

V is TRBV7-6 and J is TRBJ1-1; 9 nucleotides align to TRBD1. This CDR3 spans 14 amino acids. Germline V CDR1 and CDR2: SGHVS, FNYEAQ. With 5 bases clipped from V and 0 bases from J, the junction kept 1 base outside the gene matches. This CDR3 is CASSTGGLNTEAFF. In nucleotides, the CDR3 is TGTGCCAGCAGCACAGGGGGCCTGAACACTGAAGCTTTCTTT.

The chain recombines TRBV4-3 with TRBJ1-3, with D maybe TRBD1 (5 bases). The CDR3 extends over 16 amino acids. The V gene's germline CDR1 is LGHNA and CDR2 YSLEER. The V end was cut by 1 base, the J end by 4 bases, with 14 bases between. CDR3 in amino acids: CASSQGGGRQGNTIYF. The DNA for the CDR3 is TGCGCCAGCAGCCAAGGGGGGGGACGGCAGGGAAACACCATATATTTT.

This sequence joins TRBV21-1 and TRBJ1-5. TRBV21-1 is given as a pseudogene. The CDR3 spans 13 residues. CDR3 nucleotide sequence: TGTGCCAGCAGCAAAGCCGAGGGACAGCCCCAGCATTTT. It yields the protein CASSKAEGQPQHF.

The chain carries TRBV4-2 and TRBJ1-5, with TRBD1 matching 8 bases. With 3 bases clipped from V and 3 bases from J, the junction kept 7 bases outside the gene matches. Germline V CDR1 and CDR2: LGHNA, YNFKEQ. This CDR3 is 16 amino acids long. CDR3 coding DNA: TGTGCCAGCAGCCAGGTCCAGGGGGCTAACAATCAGCCCCAGCATTTT. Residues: CASSQVQGANNQPQHF.

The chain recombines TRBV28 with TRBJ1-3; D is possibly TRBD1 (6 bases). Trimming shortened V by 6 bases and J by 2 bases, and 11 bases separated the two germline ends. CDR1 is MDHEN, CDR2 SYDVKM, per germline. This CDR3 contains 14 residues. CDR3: CASRKQGTGNTIYF. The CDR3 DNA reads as TGTGCCAGCAGAAAACAGGGTACTGGAAACACCATATATTTT.

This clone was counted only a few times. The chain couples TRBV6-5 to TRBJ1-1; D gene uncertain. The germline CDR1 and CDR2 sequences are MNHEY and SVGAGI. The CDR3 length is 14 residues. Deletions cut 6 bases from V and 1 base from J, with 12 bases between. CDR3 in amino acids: CASRGRQANTEAFF. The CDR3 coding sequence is TGTGCCAGCAGGGGGAGGCAAGCGAACACTGAAGCTTTCTTT.

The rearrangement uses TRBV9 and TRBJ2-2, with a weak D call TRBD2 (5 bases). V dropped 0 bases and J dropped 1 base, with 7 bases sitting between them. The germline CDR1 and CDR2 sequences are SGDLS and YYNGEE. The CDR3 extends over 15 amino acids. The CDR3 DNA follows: TGTGCCAGCAGCGTAGGAGGAGGGAACACCGGGGAGCTGTTTTTT. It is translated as CASSVGGGNTGELFF.

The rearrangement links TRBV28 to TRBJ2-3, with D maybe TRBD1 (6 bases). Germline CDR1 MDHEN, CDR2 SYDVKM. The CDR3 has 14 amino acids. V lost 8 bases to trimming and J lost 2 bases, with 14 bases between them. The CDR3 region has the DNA TGTGCCAGCGGCAGGGGCGCGTTCACAGATACGCAGTATTTT. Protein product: CASGRGAFTDTQYF.

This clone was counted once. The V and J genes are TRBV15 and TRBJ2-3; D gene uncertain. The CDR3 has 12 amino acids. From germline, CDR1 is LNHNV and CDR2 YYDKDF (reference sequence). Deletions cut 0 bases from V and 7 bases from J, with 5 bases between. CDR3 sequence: CATSRDLYTQYF. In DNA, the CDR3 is TGTGCCACCAGCAGAGATCTCTATACGCAGTATTTT.

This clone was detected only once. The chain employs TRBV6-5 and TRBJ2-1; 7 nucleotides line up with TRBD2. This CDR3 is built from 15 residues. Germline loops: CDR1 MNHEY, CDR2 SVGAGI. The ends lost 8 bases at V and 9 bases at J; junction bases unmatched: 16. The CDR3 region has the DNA TGTGCCAGCGCTCGGGCGGGAGTTAGGGCGACTGAGCAGTTCTTC. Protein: CASARAGVRATEQFF.

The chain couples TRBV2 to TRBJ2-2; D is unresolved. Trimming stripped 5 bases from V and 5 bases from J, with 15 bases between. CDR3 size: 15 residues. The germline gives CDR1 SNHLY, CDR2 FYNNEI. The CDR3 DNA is TGTGCCAGCAGTCCTTACCGACATAGGACCGGGGAGCTGTTTTTT. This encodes CASSPYRHRTGELFF. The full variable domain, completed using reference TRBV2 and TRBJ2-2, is EPEVTQTPSHQVTQMGQEVILRCVPISNHLYFYWYRQILGQKVEFLVSFYNNEISEKSEIFDDQFSVERPDGSNFTLKIRSTKLEDSAMYFCASSPYRHRTGELFFGEGSRLTVL.

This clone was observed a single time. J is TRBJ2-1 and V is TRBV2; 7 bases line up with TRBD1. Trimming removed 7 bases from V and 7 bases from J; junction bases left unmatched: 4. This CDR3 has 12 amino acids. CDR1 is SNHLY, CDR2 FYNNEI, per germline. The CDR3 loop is CASKGAGNEQFF. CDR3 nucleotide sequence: TGTGCCAGCAAGGGGGCTGGGAATGAGCAGTTCTTC. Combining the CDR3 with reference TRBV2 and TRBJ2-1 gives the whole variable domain EPEVTQTPSHQVTQMGQEVILRCVPISNHLYFYWYRQILGQKVEFLVSFYNNEISEKSEIFDDQFSVERPDGSNFTLKIRSTKLEDSAMYFCASKGAGNEQFFGPGTRLTVL.

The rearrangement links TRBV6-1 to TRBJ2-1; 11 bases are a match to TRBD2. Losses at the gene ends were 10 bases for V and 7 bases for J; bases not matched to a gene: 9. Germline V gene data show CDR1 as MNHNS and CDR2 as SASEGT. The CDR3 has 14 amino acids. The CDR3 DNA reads TGTGCCACCTATAGGGCTAGCGGGAGGAATGAGCAGTTCTTC. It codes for CATYRASGRNEQFF.

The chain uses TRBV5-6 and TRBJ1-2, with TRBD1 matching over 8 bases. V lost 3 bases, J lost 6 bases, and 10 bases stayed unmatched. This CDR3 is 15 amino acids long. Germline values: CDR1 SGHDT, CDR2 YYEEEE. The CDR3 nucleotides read TGTGCCAGCAGCTCGCCCGACAGGGGAGCTAATGGCTACACCTTC. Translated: CASSSPDRGANGYTF.

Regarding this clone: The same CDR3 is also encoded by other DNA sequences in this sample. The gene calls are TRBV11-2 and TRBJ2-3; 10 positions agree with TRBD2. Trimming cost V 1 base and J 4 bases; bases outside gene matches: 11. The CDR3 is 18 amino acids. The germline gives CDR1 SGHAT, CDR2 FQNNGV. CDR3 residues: CASSLGRGSGGPADTQYF. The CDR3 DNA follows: TGTGCCAGCAGCTTAGGGCGGGGTAGCGGGGGGCCGGCAGATACGCAGTATTTT.